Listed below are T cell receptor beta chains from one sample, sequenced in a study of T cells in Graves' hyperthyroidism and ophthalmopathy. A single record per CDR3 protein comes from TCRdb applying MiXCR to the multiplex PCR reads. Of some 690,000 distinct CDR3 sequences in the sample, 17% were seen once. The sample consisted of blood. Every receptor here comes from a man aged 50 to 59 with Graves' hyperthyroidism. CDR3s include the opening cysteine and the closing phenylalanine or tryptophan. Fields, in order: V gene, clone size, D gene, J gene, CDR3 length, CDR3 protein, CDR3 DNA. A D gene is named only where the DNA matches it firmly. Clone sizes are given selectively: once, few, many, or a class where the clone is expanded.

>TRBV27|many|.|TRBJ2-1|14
CASSSGLALNEQFF
TGTGCCAGCAGCTCCGGGCTAGCGTTAAATGAGCAGTTCTTC
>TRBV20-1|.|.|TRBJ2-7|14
CSARGPLKAYEQYF
TGCAGTGCTAGAGGACCACTCAAAGCCTACGAGCAGTACTTC
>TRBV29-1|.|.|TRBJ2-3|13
CSKLEGRTDTQYF
TGCAGCAAACTAGAGGGACGCACAGATACGCAGTATTTT
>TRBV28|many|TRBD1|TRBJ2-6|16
CASSSQGASGANVLTF
TGTGCCAGCAGTTCGCAGGGGGCCTCGGGGGCCAACGTCCTGACTTTC
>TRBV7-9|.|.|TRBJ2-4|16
CASSPKRRIAKNIQYF
TGTGCCAGCAGCCCGAAACGTAGAATAGCCAAAAACATTCAGTACTTC
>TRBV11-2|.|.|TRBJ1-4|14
CASSLHPSNEKLFF
TGTGCCAGCAGCTTACACCCATCTAATGAAAAACTGTTTTTT
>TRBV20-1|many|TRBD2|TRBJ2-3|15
CSAYSAREISDTQYF
TGCAGTGCTTACAGTGCGCGGGAGATCTCAGATACGCAGTATTTT
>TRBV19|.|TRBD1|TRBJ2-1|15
CASNLLPGQGNEQFF
TGTGCCAGTAACTTACTACCGGGACAGGGCAACGAGCAGTTCTTC
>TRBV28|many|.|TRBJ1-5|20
CASTFGGRAGMLIGNQPQHF
TGTGCCAGCACCTTCGGTGGCCGGGCAGGGATGTTGATTGGCAATCAGCCCCAGCATTTT
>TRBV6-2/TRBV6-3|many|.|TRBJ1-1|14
CASSYFQENTEAFF
TGTGCCAGCAGTTACTTTCAGGAGAACACTGAAGCTTTCTTT
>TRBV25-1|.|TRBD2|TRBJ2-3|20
CASMGEGTSGNMMYTDTQYF
TGTGCCAGCATGGGAGAGGGGACTAGCGGGAATATGATGTACACAGATACGCAGTATTTT
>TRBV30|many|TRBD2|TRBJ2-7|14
CAWSSGSTTYEQYF
TGTGCCTGGAGCAGCGGGAGTACGACCTACGAGCAGTACTTC
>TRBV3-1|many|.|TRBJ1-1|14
CASSQGVPNTEAFF
TGTGCCAGCAGCCAAGGGGTCCCGAACACTGAAGCTTTCTTT
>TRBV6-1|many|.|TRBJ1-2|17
CASSEAVSRGPSYGYTF
TGTGCCAGCAGTGAAGCAGTCTCTCGGGGGCCAAGCTATGGCTACACCTTC
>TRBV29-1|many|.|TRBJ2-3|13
CSVERTSTDTQYF
TGCAGCGTTGAAAGGACTAGCACAGATACGCAGTATTTT